Sequencing of this T cell receptor (beta chain) was carried out in a study of technical replicates of blood from a handful of donors. Libraries were prepared by immunoSEQ multiplex PCR; TCRdb keeps only in-frame clonotypes and omits some of them. The sample includes under 45,000 clones, 90% to 97% of them seen just once. This receptor was obtained from a human donor in good health. The sequenced sample consisted of T cells isolated from PBMCs.

The CDR3 sequence: CASSQGRETQYF. CDR3 DNA sequence: TGTGCCAGCAGCCAGGGGCGAGAGACCCAGTACTTC. The chain has TRBV7-6 and TRBJ2-5, with D maybe TRBD1 (6 bases). The germline CDR1 and CDR2 sequences are SGHVS and FNYEAQ. The length of the CDR3 is 12 residues. Between the trimmed V and J ends, which lost 5 bases and 4 bases, there was a span of 8 bases.